Listed below are T cell receptor beta chains from one sample, sequenced in a study of a mutant IDH1 vaccine in newly diagnosed glioma. The protocol was immunoSEQ multiplex PCR, while the TCRdb copy is restricted to in-frame clones and leaves out a portion. The table shows under 40,000 clones, with roughly 80% occurring only once. The antigens these receptors bind are not known. The source material was PBMCs, sampled from a glioma patient whose treatment included an IDH1 peptide vaccine. The receptors here all came from a woman aged 18-30 years with glioma. The CDR3 runs from the conserved cysteine through the conserved F or W. Fields, in order: clone size, D gene, J gene, V gene, CDR3 DNA, CDR3 protein. A D gene is named only where the DNA matches it firmly. Only some rows state a clone size, as once, few, many or a class for expanded clones.

clone size: .; D gene: .; J gene: TRBJ2-1; V gene: TRBV13; CDR3 DNA: TGTGCCAGCAGCTTAGCGAATGGAGATGAGCAGTTCTTC; CDR3 protein: CASSLANGDEQFF
clone size: few; D gene: .; J gene: TRBJ1-5; V gene: TRBV30; CDR3 DNA: TGTGCCTGGAGTACGATTGGGGGGCAGTGCAATCAGCCCCAGCATTTT; CDR3 protein: CAWSTIGGQCNQPQHF
clone size: few; D gene: TRBD2; J gene: TRBJ2-1; V gene: TRBV27; CDR3 DNA: TGTGCCAGCAGTCGGACTAGCGGCTCATACAATGAGCAGTTCTTC; CDR3 protein: CASSRTSGSYNEQFF
clone size: .; D gene: .; J gene: TRBJ2-7; V gene: TRBV14; CDR3 DNA: TGTGCCAGCAGCCAAGTTTCAGGGGTCGAGCAGTACTTC; CDR3 protein: CASSQVSGVEQYF
clone size: .; D gene: TRBD2; J gene: TRBJ2-1; V gene: TRBV6-1; CDR3 DNA: TGTGCCAGCAGTGAACTAGCGGGGGGGTACAATGAGCAGTTCTTC; CDR3 protein: CASSELAGGYNEQFF
clone size: .; D gene: .; J gene: TRBJ1-2; V gene: TRBV6-5; CDR3 DNA: TGTGCCAGCGGTACAGGCTATGGCTACACCTTC; CDR3 protein: CASGTGYGYTF
clone size: .; D gene: .; J gene: TRBJ1-3; V gene: TRBV7-9; CDR3 DNA: TGTGCCAGCAGCCCTTTCGAAGGGAAAAGCTCTGGAAACACCATATATTTT; CDR3 protein: CASSPFEGKSSGNTIYF
clone size: .; D gene: .; J gene: TRBJ2-7; V gene: TRBV5-4; CDR3 DNA: TGTGCCAGCAGCTCAACCTACGAGCAGTACTTC; CDR3 protein: CASSSTYEQYF
clone size: .; D gene: TRBD2; J gene: TRBJ2-1; V gene: TRBV5-1; CDR3 DNA: TGCGCCAGCAGCTTGGTACTAGCGGGATCCTACAATGAGCAGTTCTTC; CDR3 protein: CASSLVLAGSYNEQFF
clone size: .; D gene: .; J gene: TRBJ1-4; V gene: TRBV5-8; CDR3 DNA: TGTGCCAGCAGCCCGGACCGGCCGGGAAAACTGTTTTTT; CDR3 protein: CASSPDRPGKLFF
clone size: .; D gene: .; J gene: TRBJ2-7; V gene: TRBV7-2; CDR3 DNA: TGTGCCAGCAGCTTAGCGCTAGGTTGGGGGGAGGTCCTAGGCTACGAGCAGTACTTC; CDR3 protein: CASSLALGWGEVLGYEQYF
clone size: few; D gene: .; J gene: TRBJ1-1; V gene: TRBV7-9; CDR3 DNA: TGTGCCAGCAGCGTTGTGGCTTTCTTT; CDR3 protein: CASSVVAFF
clone size: .; D gene: .; J gene: TRBJ2-1; V gene: TRBV5-1; CDR3 DNA: TGCGCCAGCAGCTTTGGAGGGATGGGTGGAAATGAGCAGTTCTTC; CDR3 protein: CASSFGGMGGNEQFF
clone size: .; D gene: .; J gene: TRBJ2-7; V gene: TRBV27; CDR3 DNA: TGTGCCAGCTCCTTGGGGGCAGGGTTTCGCGACGAGCAGTACTTC; CDR3 protein: CASSLGAGFRDEQYF
clone size: .; D gene: .; J gene: TRBJ2-7; V gene: TRBV27; CDR3 DNA: TGTGCCAGCAGCTTCGGACAGCCGGGGGCGCATGTCGAGCAGTACTTC; CDR3 protein: CASSFGQPGAHVEQYF
clone size: .; D gene: .; J gene: TRBJ2-3; V gene: TRBV6-5; CDR3 DNA: TGTGCCAGCAGTTATGGGGGGGCTAGCACAGATACGCAGTATTTT; CDR3 protein: CASSYGGASTDTQYF
clone size: few; D gene: TRBD2; J gene: TRBJ2-3; V gene: TRBV7-2; CDR3 DNA: TGTGCCAGCAGCTTAGCATCTCTAGCGGCGGCAGATACGCAGTATTTT; CDR3 protein: CASSLASLAAADTQYF
clone size: few; D gene: .; J gene: TRBJ1-4; V gene: TRBV7-2; CDR3 DNA: TGTGCCAGCAGTCCCCGGCAGGGCCGTAATGAAAAACTGTTTTTT; CDR3 protein: CASSPRQGRNEKLFF
clone size: .; D gene: .; J gene: TRBJ1-5; V gene: TRBV28; CDR3 DNA: TGTGCCAGCATGATCCCCTCCCAAGCCCAGCATTTT; CDR3 protein: CASMIPSQAQHF
clone size: .; D gene: .; J gene: TRBJ1-1; V gene: TRBV9; CDR3 DNA: TGTGCCAGCAGCTCAGGACCGAACACTGAAGCTTTCTTT; CDR3 protein: CASSSGPNTEAFF
clone size: .; D gene: .; J gene: TRBJ2-7; V gene: TRBV6-1; CDR3 DNA: TGTGCCGGTGGGGGCCTAACCTACGAGCAGTACTTC; CDR3 protein: CAGGGLTYEQYF
clone size: few; D gene: .; J gene: TRBJ2-1; V gene: TRBV6-1; CDR3 DNA: TGTGCCAGCAGTAAAACCCTCGACATCGATGAGCAGTTCTTC; CDR3 protein: CASSKTLDIDEQFF
clone size: .; D gene: TRBD1; J gene: TRBJ1-4; V gene: TRBV5-1; CDR3 DNA: TGCGCCAGCAGCCCCGCGCAGGGGGCAAATGAAAAACTGTTTTTT; CDR3 protein: CASSPAQGANEKLFF
clone size: .; D gene: .; J gene: TRBJ1-1; V gene: TRBV27; CDR3 DNA: TGTGCCAGCAGTTTAAGGCGAGGCATGAACACTGAAGCTTTCTTT; CDR3 protein: CASSLRRGMNTEAFF
clone size: .; D gene: TRBD1; J gene: TRBJ1-6; V gene: TRBV7-2; CDR3 DNA: TGTGCCAGCAGTGGGACAGGAATTAATTCACCCCTCCACTTT; CDR3 protein: CASSGTGINSPLHF
clone size: .; D gene: .; J gene: TRBJ2-7; V gene: TRBV19; CDR3 DNA: TGTGCCAGTAGTTCCACTAGTACCTCTTTCTACGAGCAGTACTTC; CDR3 protein: CASSSTSTSFYEQYF
clone size: .; D gene: .; J gene: TRBJ2-7; V gene: TRBV23-1; CDR3 DNA: TGCGCCAGCACTCGGCAAGGTTCTACAGGGCTCGGGGAGCAGTACTTC; CDR3 protein: CASTRQGSTGLGEQYF
clone size: .; D gene: TRBD1; J gene: TRBJ2-5; V gene: TRBV27; CDR3 DNA: TGTGCCAGCAGTCCACAATGGGACAGCCAAGAGACCCAGTACTTC; CDR3 protein: CASSPQWDSQETQYF
clone size: .; D gene: .; J gene: TRBJ2-2; V gene: TRBV20-1; CDR3 DNA: TGCAGTGTGTATAGGACCGGGGAGCTGTTTTTT; CDR3 protein: CSVYRTGELFF
clone size: .; D gene: TRBD2; J gene: TRBJ2-7; V gene: TRBV5-4; CDR3 DNA: TGTGCCAGCAGCCCCCCCGGGACTAGCGGGAATAAGTACGAGCAGTACTTC; CDR3 protein: CASSPPGTSGNKYEQYF
clone size: once; D gene: TRBD2; J gene: TRBJ2-5; V gene: TRBV4-2; CDR3 DNA: TGTGCCAGCAGCCAAGATATACTAGCGGGAGTTGACGAGACCCAGTACTTC; CDR3 protein: CASSQDILAGVDETQYF
clone size: few; D gene: .; J gene: TRBJ1-1; V gene: TRBV5-1; CDR3 DNA: TGCGCCAGCATTGGACTTGACACTGAAGCTTTCTTT; CDR3 protein: CASIGLDTEAFF
clone size: .; D gene: .; J gene: TRBJ1-1; V gene: TRBV6-1; CDR3 DNA: TGTGCCAGCAGTGAATCCAGATTGAACACTGAAGCTTTCTTT; CDR3 protein: CASSESRLNTEAFF
clone size: .; D gene: TRBD2; J gene: TRBJ2-3; V gene: TRBV5-5; CDR3 DNA: TGTGCCAGCAGCCCTCTAGCGGGGTACACAGATACGCAGTATTTT; CDR3 protein: CASSPLAGYTDTQYF
clone size: .; D gene: .; J gene: TRBJ2-7; V gene: TRBV6-6; CDR3 DNA: TGTGCCAGCAGTTTTCGCGACTCTTACTACGAGCAGTACTTC; CDR3 protein: CASSFRDSYYEQYF
clone size: .; D gene: TRBD1; J gene: TRBJ1-4; V gene: TRBV19; CDR3 DNA: TGTGCCAGTAGAAGACAGGGTCGAACTAATGAAAAACTGTTTTTT; CDR3 protein: CASRRQGRTNEKLFF
clone size: .; D gene: .; J gene: TRBJ1-3; V gene: TRBV6-1; CDR3 DNA: TGTGCCAGCAGTGAGGATAGAAACAGGGCTTTAGCTGGAAACACCATATATTTT; CDR3 protein: CASSEDRNRALAGNTIYF
clone size: .; D gene: .; J gene: TRBJ2-5; V gene: TRBV29-1; CDR3 DNA: TGCAGCGTACCCGGGGCAGGGTATACCTCACAAGAGACCCAGTACTTC; CDR3 protein: CSVPGAGYTSQETQYF
clone size: .; D gene: TRBD1; J gene: TRBJ1-4; V gene: TRBV19; CDR3 DNA: TGTGCCAGTAGGCCGGGACAGGGGGGTATGGATGAAAAACTGTTTTTT; CDR3 protein: CASRPGQGGMDEKLFF
clone size: once; D gene: TRBD2; J gene: TRBJ2-7; V gene: TRBV19; CDR3 DNA: TGTGCCAGTACCGTGAATAGCGGGAGGGGTTCAACCGACGAGCAGTACTTC; CDR3 protein: CASTVNSGRGSTDEQYF
clone size: .; D gene: TRBD1; J gene: TRBJ1-6; V gene: TRBV5-6; CDR3 DNA: TGTGCCAGCAGCTTGGTGGACAGGGGGTCCTATAATTCACCCCTCCACTTT; CDR3 protein: CASSLVDRGSYNSPLHF
clone size: once; D gene: TRBD2; J gene: TRBJ2-1; V gene: TRBV4-2; CDR3 DNA: TGTGCCAGCAGCCAAGAAAGAGCGGGAGACGCCTACAATGAGCAGTTCTTC; CDR3 protein: CASSQERAGDAYNEQFF
clone size: once; D gene: .; J gene: TRBJ1-4; V gene: TRBV11-2; CDR3 DNA: TGTGCCAGCAGCTTAGGCCCCCAGACAGCGCCGGGGTTTTTT; CDR3 protein: CASSLGPQTAPGFF
clone size: .; D gene: .; J gene: TRBJ1-1; V gene: TRBV5-6; CDR3 DNA: TGTGCCAGCAGCTTGACGGGGCGGACTGAAGCTTTCTTT; CDR3 protein: CASSLTGRTEAFF
clone size: .; D gene: .; J gene: TRBJ1-4; V gene: TRBV9; CDR3 DNA: TGTGCCAGCAGCCCGAGAGGGGAAAAACTGTTTTTT; CDR3 protein: CASSPRGEKLFF
clone size: .; D gene: TRBD1; J gene: TRBJ1-1; V gene: TRBV5-1; CDR3 DNA: TGCGCCAGCAGCTTACCGAGGGCATACCGGGACAGGAACACTGAAGCTTTCTTT; CDR3 protein: CASSLPRAYRDRNTEAFF
clone size: once; D gene: .; J gene: TRBJ2-1; V gene: TRBV4-1; CDR3 DNA: TGCGCCAGCAGCCAAGTCGACATGGGGCTTTCCTACAATGAGCAGTTCTTC; CDR3 protein: CASSQVDMGLSYNEQFF
clone size: .; D gene: .; J gene: TRBJ2-1; V gene: TRBV6-5; CDR3 DNA: TGTGCCAGCAGGGGACCGGGACTGTACAATGAGCAGTTCTTC; CDR3 protein: CASRGPGLYNEQFF
clone size: .; D gene: .; J gene: TRBJ1-1; V gene: TRBV5-6; CDR3 DNA: TGTGCCAGCAGCTTGGAGAGGCGAGGGCGGCCTGAAGCTTTCTTT; CDR3 protein: CASSLERRGRPEAFF
clone size: once; D gene: .; J gene: TRBJ2-7; V gene: TRBV10-3; CDR3 DNA: TGTGCCATCAGTGAGGACCCGGTGGGCGAGCAGTACTTC; CDR3 protein: CAISEDPVGEQYF
clone size: .; D gene: .; J gene: TRBJ1-2; V gene: TRBV13; CDR3 DNA: TGTGCCAGCAAGGGCCCGTCGGGCTACACCTTC; CDR3 protein: CASKGPSGYTF
clone size: .; D gene: .; J gene: TRBJ1-4; V gene: TRBV4-3; CDR3 DNA: TGCGCCAGCAGCCAAGATAGAGGAGGGACTGGTGAAAAACTGTTTTTT; CDR3 protein: CASSQDRGGTGEKLFF
clone size: .; D gene: .; J gene: TRBJ2-3; V gene: TRBV25-1; CDR3 DNA: TGTGCCAGCAGTGAAGGAGTAAGCCTTGATGGTACGCAGTATTTT; CDR3 protein: CASSEGVSLDGTQYF
clone size: .; D gene: .; J gene: TRBJ1-3; V gene: TRBV6-1; CDR3 DNA: TGTGCCAGCAGTGAACGCATTATTGGTATAGGAAACACCATATATTTT; CDR3 protein: CASSERIIGIGNTIYF
clone size: .; D gene: .; J gene: TRBJ2-1; V gene: TRBV20-1; CDR3 DNA: TGCAGTGTCCCACAGGGAGTGCAGTTCTTC; CDR3 protein: CSVPQGVQFF